This T cell receptor beta chain was documented in a study of cytomegalovirus exposure and HLA in healthy donors (dated by TCRdb to the late 2010s). Describing the broader study: In an earlier analysis of approximately 640 of the donors, roughly 300 Gb of sequence data and just under 120 million unique TCR beta sequences from 150 million to 200 million T cells were reported. Genome-wide SNP genotypes for about 55% of the roughly 670 donors were used in a later genetic analysis, which treated that subset as a discovery cohort. The study profiled the T cell repertoires of 500 to 800 subjects by immunosequencing and related them to cytomegalovirus serostatus. Besides the first cohort of 550 to 750 subjects, a separate validation cohort made up of 120 different subjects was used. The study combined high-throughput TCR immunosequencing, statistical association of individual TCRs with disease status, and machine learning to predict cytomegalovirus infection status. About 300 gigabases of sequencing data and approximately 91 million unique TCR sequences made up an early release that covered several hundred HLA-typed donors. A few DR-DQ haplotypes were handled as single units for association and clustering because linkage in the cohort was strong. The study aimed to test whether signatures of past pathogen exposure could be identified by cataloging public T cell receptors. On average, 235,054 unique TCR beta nucleotide sequences were sequenced per donor among about 400 genotyped donors of the cohort, with around 19% of those sequences being non-productive. The number of typed donors differed by locus: about 629-630 for A, B, C, DRB1 and DQB1; some 500 for DQA1; around 580 for DPA1; and 450 to 480 for DPB1. To decide whether each TCR beta V gene segment behaved as functional or pseudogenic, an earlier analysis of approximately 600 of the donors relied on high-throughput TCR beta sequencing. Of the roughly 430 genotyped donors, 65% to 90% fell in the genetic ancestry cluster associated with self-reported Caucasian donors. A later analysis re-examined previously published TCR beta repertoires from over 500 donors and added high-resolution HLA genotyping to investigate patterns of TCR occurrence. Donor age, sex, ethnicity and CMV serostatus were compiled alongside the repertoire data. Rather than using new phenotypic data, the later analysis identified candidate immune exposures from TCR beta sequences and from how often those sequences occurred across donors. HLA typing covered class I and class II loci at four-digit resolution. All discovery cohort repertoires had been generated using a single sequencing platform.

Overall study results and their limits: In a later analysis, most CMV-associated TCR beta chains were found to appear HLA-restricted, with HLA associations seemingly driven largely by CMV exposure. In a later analysis, HLA-associated TCR beta chains showed more clonal expansion and lower generation probabilities than non-associated chains that were equally common. Presence/absence analyses assumed roughly uniform sequencing depth across donors, an assumption that may not hold. While some public TCRs were present in many individuals, most TCR sequences turned up only very rarely across donors. A group of highly shared sequence variants was considered likely to be a technical artifact of the sequencing pipeline. In both the original and validation cohorts, the classifier was reported to diagnose cytomegalovirus status with high specificity and sensitivity. A total of roughly 160 TCR beta chains were listed by the study as associated with cytomegalovirus. In a later genetic analysis, a missense DCLRE1C variant was associated with V-gene and J-gene trimming of TCR beta chains, and the association was replicated in an independent cohort. Only TCR beta chains were sequenced in this cohort, and the absence of alpha or paired-chain data limited detectable features. Some IMGT-functional V segments, including TRBV6-2 and TRBV6-3, could not be told apart with the 87-base-pair reads, so those segments were excluded. Because HLA typing was unavailable for some donors at each locus, only the typed subset was used in association tests. A further reported finding was that TCR beta sequences accurately predicted the HLA-A and HLA-B alleles for most subjects in the first cohort. The earlier analysis of 450 to 700 of the donors excluded 15 to 20 rarely observed V segments, including chromosome 9 orphons, because counts were too low. The only immune exposure information available for the cohort was CMV serostatus. In an earlier analysis of 587 of the donors, most TCR beta V segments appeared in productive rearrangements about 87% or about 30% of the time, broadly matching IMGT annotations. According to a later genetic analysis, donors in an Asian-associated ancestry cluster had fewer N-insertions in productive TCRs than the roughly 670-donor mean. Strong co-occurrence of HLA alleles, especially DR and DQ, made assigning TCR associations to individual alleles difficult. A few of the identified cytomegalovirus-associated TCR beta chains were confirmed in vitro to be specific for cytomegalovirus antigens. It was suggested by the authors that the approach could potentially be generalized to other disease states and immunological phenotypes. In a later analysis, several top co-occurrence clusters were reported to appear linked to parvovirus B19, influenza, CMV and Epstein-Barr virus. At a false discovery rate of 0.05, a later analysis linked 16,951 TCR beta sequences to specific HLA alleles. According to a later analysis, TCR association rates differed among HLA loci, with DRB1 alleles showing the most associated TCRs and HLA-C alleles showing the fewest. Correlated functional status among segregating V segments might be attributable to linkage disequilibrium, but an unknown experimental factor could not be ruled out.

As to this clone: Its antigen is still unknown. No base qualities exist here, and no much larger clone lies one base off it.

The cohort comprised 670 or so healthy bone marrow donors. At the time of sampling, all cohort members were nominally healthy, though unrecorded immune exposures were likely present. The donor was CMV seronegative and belonged to the group of several hundred seronegative cohort members. Every donor gave a peripheral blood sample, and the peripheral blood mononuclear cells from that sample were used for TCR beta sequencing. The Qiagen DNeasy Blood Extraction Kit was used to extract genomic DNA from the blood cell samples. The library was prepared using the immunoSEQ multiplex PCR assay. The multiplex PCR relied on a mix of 60 forward primers for TCR Vbeta segments and 13 reverse primers for TCR Jbeta segments. Amplification of the CDR3 region of rearranged TCR beta genes was performed with a multiplex PCR assay on genomic DNA. The Illumina HiSeq System was used to sequence the amplified TCR beta libraries as 87-base-pair reads. As for the original processing: A later analysis tallied 75 million to 85 million unique TCR beta chains across the 600 to 700 repertoires, and about 10 million of those chains were shared by two or more donors. To remove PCR and sequencing errors, raw reads were error-corrected and collapsed into unique sequences using a nearest-neighbor algorithm that merged closely related sequences. To assign V, D and J gene segments, CDR3 sequences were aligned to IMGT reference sequences. Each retained sequence needed at least a six-nucleotide match to both a V gene segment and a J gene segment. Rearrangements were classified as productive when the CDR3 lacked stop codons and remained in frame with V and J, and all other rearrangements were classified as non-productive. Following IMGT convention, CDR3 was defined as the stretch from the second conserved V-encoded cysteine up to the conserved J-encoded phenylalanine. The earlier analysis of about 610 of the donors excluded sequences that lacked an unambiguous match to a single V gene segment. In an earlier analysis of approximately 590 of the donors, a V segment was called functional when productive rearrangements were above 56.7%, and segregating when the standard deviation between donors exceeded 5%. A statistical classification framework was built for diagnosing cytomegalovirus status from the catalog of TCR beta chain sequences. In a later analysis, TCR nucleotide sequences were compared against IMGT/GENE-DB human TR gene sequences so that V and J genes could be assigned. The TCRdist pipeline was used in a later analysis to assign CDR3 sequences and most-parsimonious VDJ recombination scenarios. In a later analysis, each TCR beta chain was defined by its CDR3 amino acid sequence together with its V-gene family, and reads without a unique V-gene family were excluded. A later analysis removed 450 to 600 highly shared, low-generation-probability nucleotide sequences to deal with suspected cross-contamination and a sequencing artifact. In a later analysis, a clonal expansion index for each public chain was calculated from normalized within-repertoire ranks of inferred template counts. In a later analysis, generation probabilities were computed using a VDJ recombination model fitted to out-of-frame rearrangements, and the results were checked against IGoR. Hypergeometric tests were used in a later analysis to score TCR-TCR, TCR-HLA and TCR-CMV co-occurrence, with a repertoire-size bias correction applied to the TCR pairs. A later analysis estimated false discovery rates by permuting HLA or CMV assignments 20 times. In a later analysis, co-occurring TCRs were grouped with DBSCAN, and TCRdist sequence similarity was added when clustering was performed within HLA-allele-positive subsets. For co-occurrence clustering, repertoires with fewer than 30,000 or more than 120,000 public chains were excluded, along with roughly 5 repertoires with anomalous nucleotide sharing. TCRdb took over this immuneACCESS table, retaining in-frame rearrangements with V and J assigned. Such tables are incomplete; in checked studies, under half of the missing clones stem from an unresolved V gene, and the remainder is unexplained. V, J and clone size derive from that table, while D and trimming were established from the DNA sequence. In this sample the table shows over 75,000 clones, approximately 80% of which occur a single time. The ten largest clonotypes hold under 0.8% of the sample.

Including the terminal cysteine and phenylalanine, the CDR3 comprises 18 residues. The kept DNA is CDR3 alone, 54 bases in frame from the first base. The V end gives up 4 bases and the J end 0 bases, leaving 9 bases in the junction not matched to a gene. The germline V gene (reference sequence) gives CDR1 as SGHNT and CDR2 as YYREEE. The sequencing input was PBMCs. Rearrangement joined TRBV5-4 to TRBJ2-6; 8 bases in between match TRBD1. The TCR sequence derives from a woman aged 55-75 years in good health and CMV-seronegative. DNA sequence: TGTGCCAGCAGCAGGGACAGGTTGGCGACCTCTGGGGCCAACGTCCTGACTTTC. This is translated as CASSRDRLATSGANVLTF.